These 27 T cell receptor beta chains came from one sample sequenced in a study of regulatory T cells in long-lasting Graves disease listed by TCRdb under 2021. This specimen's time point label, per the study, means: persistent/refractory GD, antithyroid drugs over 5 years with positive TRAb. For both TCR sequencing and RNA sequencing, RNA was extracted from PBMCs in TRIzol. Library generation was performed with multiplex PCR. Data came from an Illumina HiSeq 4000. CDR3 regions were amplified by Arm-PCR with iRepertoire HTBI primers to construct TCR beta libraries. TCRdb trimmed the raw reads at Q25, called clones with MiXCR and kept productive beta chains. Each CDR3 protein appears once, grouped with its most common genes and DNA. Across this sample there are 500,000 to 800,000 distinct CDR3 sequences, with approximately 31% seen only once. The ten top clones hold around 42% of the sample. Sequencing was performed on peripheral blood mononuclear cells (PBMCs), taken when the disease was refractory, from a patient treated with antithyroid drugs. The origin of the receptors is a female donor with Graves disease.

V and J are TRBV28 and TRBJ1-2; TRBD1 might be the D (5 bases). The V end lost 2 bases, the J end lost 4 bases, and 17 bases lay between the germline ends. Germline values: CDR1 MDHEN, CDR2 SYDVKM. This CDR3 comprises 16 residues. The CDR3 protein is CASSLPQGLLPYGYTF. CDR3 in DNA: TGTGCCAGCAGTTTACCTCAGGGACTACTCCCCTATGGCTACACCTTC.

The CDR3 region has the DNA TGCGCCAGCAGCCAAGGGGGAACGCTCGGCTACACCTTC. Residues: CASSQGGTLGYTF. This chain joins TRBV4-1 and TRBJ1-2; no definite D call. From germline, CDR1 is MGHRA and CDR2 YSYEKL. CDR3 length equals 13 residues. Trimming stripped 1 base from V and 8 bases from J, with 11 bases between.

This clonotype was counted a few times. V gene TRBV19 combines with J gene TRBJ1-2; TRBD1 agrees at 7 bases. V lost 6 bases to trimming and J lost 1 base; unmatched junction nucleotides: 8. Germline loops: CDR1 LNHDA, CDR2 SQIVND (reference sequence). The CDR3 spans 15 residues. The CDR3 DNA sequence: TGTGCCAGTAGCCGTCTGAGGGGGCTTAACTATGGCTACACCTTC. Encoded protein: CASSRLRGLNYGYTF.

Note on this clonotype: This may stem from a read error, because a much larger clone lies one nucleotide away. The chain recombines TRBV30 with TRBJ1-4; D is ambiguous. The germline gives CDR1 GTSNPN, CDR2 SVGIG (reference sequence). The CDR3 is 12 amino acids. Trimming pared 5 bases from V and 9 bases from J, leaving 13 bases between. CDR3 in DNA: TGTGCCTGGGGTGGAGGGTCAAAAAAACTGTTTTTT. Its protein product is CAWGGGSKKLFF. The full variable domain, its missing parts supplied by reference TRBV30 and TRBJ1-4, is SQTIHQWPATLVQPVGSPLSLECTVEGTSNPNLYWYRQAAGRGLQLLFYSVGIGQISSEVPQNLSASRPQDRQFILSSKKLLLSDSGFYLCAWGGGSKKLFFGSGTQLSVL.

V is TRBV12-5 and J is TRBJ2-1; possibly TRBD2 for D (6 bases). The CDR3 consists of 13 residues. V was trimmed by 8 bases and J by 0 bases, leaving 8 bases between them. The germline V gene encodes CDR1 LGHNT and CDR2 FRNRAP. The CDR3 sequence: CASRGSSYNEQFF. CDR3 DNA sequence: TGTGCTAGTCGGGGGAGCTCCTACAATGAGCAGTTCTTC. Full variable domain (missing parts from reference TRBV12-5 and TRBJ2-1): DARVTQTPRHKVTEMGQEVTMRCQPILGHNTVFWYRQTMMQGLELLAYFRNRAPLDDSGMPKDRFSAEMPDATLATLKIQPSEPRDSAVYFCASRGSSYNEQFFGPGTRLTVL.

The chain has TRBV20-1 and TRBJ2-7; 7 bases match TRBD1. V dropped 3 bases and J dropped 0; count of bases not matched to a gene: 5. The CDR3 spans 14 residues. CDR1 is DFQATT and CDR2 is SNEGSKA in the germline V gene (reference sequence). As DNA, the CDR3 is TGCAGTGCTAGGATACAGGGGTCCTCCTACGAGCAGTACTTC. Translated: CSARIQGSSYEQYF.

Many counts were recorded for this clonotype. The CDR3 protein is CASSDRTSGSSGSVVETQYF. DNA of the CDR3: TGTGCCAGCAGCGACCGGACTAGCGGGAGTTCGGGGTCGGTAGTGGAGACCCAGTACTTC. This rearrangement joins TRBV11-3 to TRBJ2-5; 13 positions agree with TRBD2. CDR1 and CDR2 (germline): SGHNT, YENEEA. The CDR3 consists of 20 residues. With V trimmed by 5 bases and J by 5 bases, 20 bases remained unmatched.

The gene calls are TRBV7-2 and TRBJ1-6, with D uncertain. The CDR3 consists of 14 residues. Germline CDR1 reads SGHTA; CDR2 reads FQGNSA. The V and J ends lost 1 base and 6 bases respectively, with 7 bases between them. CDR3 sequence: CASSLEQSNSPLHF. In DNA, the CDR3 is TGTGCCAGCAGCTTAGAACAGTCTAATTCACCCCTCCACTTT.

V and J are TRBV7-3 and TRBJ2-6; 11 bases match TRBD2. The CDR3 is 17 residues long. The V gene end was trimmed by 3 bases and the J gene end by 1 base; junction bases not matched to a gene: 2. Germline lookup yields CDR1 SGHTA and CDR2 FQGTGA. CDR3 in DNA: TGTGCCAGCAGCTTTGTAGCGGGAGGGTCTGGGGCCAACGTCCTGACTTTC. This encodes CASSFVAGGSGANVLTF.

This chain links TRBV12-3 or TRBV12-4 with TRBJ1-1; 9 bases match TRBD1. V gave up 1 base and J gave up 5 bases; unmatched junction bases: 8. The CDR3 totals 16 residues. This chain's CDR3 is CASSLGGNRGRTEAFF. CDR3 coding DNA: TGTGCCAGCAGTTTAGGGGGGAACAGGGGGCGGACTGAAGCTTTCTTT.

The sample holds a few counts of this clonotype. J is TRBJ1-2 and V is TRBV28, with TRBD1 as a possible D gene (5 bases). Germline loops: CDR1 MDHEN, CDR2 SYDVKM. With 3 bases removed from V and 8 bases from J, the gap between germline ends came to 10 bases. This CDR3 contains 12 residues. CDR3 sequence: CASSFGTGGYTF. The CDR3 DNA is TGTGCCAGCAGTTTCGGGACGGGGGGCTACACCTTC.

V usage is TRBV7-9 and J usage is TRBJ1-2; 8 positions agree with TRBD1. J lost 2 bases, V lost 5 bases, and 10 bases had no gene match. The CDR3 has 16 residues. Germline assignment: CDR1 SEHNR and CDR2 FQNEAQ (reference sequence). The CDR3 loop is CASSTTGTGVNYGYTF. Here the CDR3 DNA reads TGTGCCAGCAGCACCACCGGGACAGGAGTGAACTATGGCTACACCTTC.

The chain uses TRBV18 and TRBJ1-1, with D possibly matching TRBD1 (6 bases). V dropped 3 bases and J dropped 4 bases, with 9 bases sitting between them. This CDR3 has 13 amino acids. Germline V CDR1 and CDR2: KGHSH, LQKENI. The CDR3 region has the DNA TGTGCCAGCTCACCTCAGGGGTTCACTGAAGCTTTCTTT. Translating it yields CASSPQGFTEAFF.

This clonotype was seen more than once but under ten times. This sequence joins TRBV20-1 and TRBJ1-1; maybe TRBD1 (5 bases). Trimming cost V 5 bases and J 3 bases, with 19 bases left between them. The V gene's germline CDR1 is DFQATT and CDR2 SNEGSKA (reference sequence). The length of the CDR3 is 15 residues. DNA for the CDR3: TGCAGTGCTGTCAATACGGACCGAGGGGACACTGAAGCTTTCTTT. Protein sequence: CSAVNTDRGDTEAFF.

This clonotype occurred a few times. The chain is built from TRBV13 and TRBJ2-7; 8 positions agree with TRBD2. J gave up 4 bases and V 5 bases, and 7 bases lay outside the gene matches. The CDR3 contains 14 residues. Germline assignment: CDR1 PRHDT and CDR2 FYEKMQ (reference sequence). The CDR3 DNA follows: TGTGCCAGCAGCCCCTGGACTAGCAGGTACGAGCAGTACTTC. The encoded protein is CASSPWTSRYEQYF.

This clonotype showed up many times. The DNA for the CDR3 is TGTGCCAGCAGCCCCGGGGTGCGAGCTTTCTTT. Translating it yields CASSPGVRAFF. The chain is built from TRBV12-3 or TRBV12-4 and TRBJ1-1; D unclear. V was shortened by 6 bases and J by 10 bases, with 12 bases between the two germline ends. The CDR3 consists of 11 residues.

J is TRBJ1-1 and V is TRBV19; possibly TRBD1 for D (5 bases). The CDR3 spans 12 residues. CDR1 is LNHDA, CDR2 SQIVND, per germline (reference sequence). Trimming shortened V by 10 bases and J by 11 bases, and 20 bases separated the two germline ends. CDR3 sequence reads: CATRSGDHGAFF. In DNA, the CDR3 is TGTGCCACCAGATCGGGGGACCACGGGGCTTTCTTT.

This clonotype was counted a single time. The rearrangement joins TRBV5-1 to TRBJ1-1; maybe TRBD1 (6 bases). CDR1 is SGHRS and CDR2 is YFSETQ in the germline V gene. The CDR3 is 15 residues long. V lost 1 base and J 6 bases, leaving 16 bases between the germline ends. The CDR3, as DNA: TGCGCCAGCAGCTTGCCTCAGGGGCCCCCGGCTGAAGCTTTCTTT. The encoded protein is CASSLPQGPPAEAFF.

This clonotype was observed a few times. The CDR3 nucleotides are TGTGCCAGCTCACCACAACGGGGGTATCAGCCCCAGCATTTT. Protein product: CASSPQRGYQPQHF. V usage is TRBV18 and J usage is TRBJ1-5, with D maybe TRBD1 (5 bases). V dropped 1 base and J dropped 5 bases, with 9 bases sitting between them. Germline CDR1 reads KGHSH; CDR2 reads LQKENI. The CDR3 has 14 residues.

This clonotype appeared many times. J is TRBJ1-2 and V is TRBV28; D is unresolved. Trimming removed 5 bases at V and 7 bases at J, with 11 bases between. The CDR3 extends over 12 amino acids. Germline assignment: CDR1 MDHEN and CDR2 SYDVKM. In DNA form, the CDR3 reads TGTGCCAGCAGTCCCCCGGCCTCTGGCTACACCTTC. Its translation: CASSPPASGYTF.

The chain is built from TRBV6-9 and TRBJ2-7; 14 positions agree with TRBD2. The CDR3 has 15 residues. The V gene end was trimmed by 4 bases and the J gene end by 6 bases; junction bases not matched to a gene: 5. Germline V gives CDR1 MNHGY, CDR2 SVAAGI. CDR3 region: CASSSAGLAGAEQYF. The CDR3 nucleotides are TGTGCCAGCAGTTCCGCGGGACTAGCGGGAGCCGAGCAGTACTTC.

For this clonotype: One end of the junction fails to match germline, which may point to a read error. This chain joins TRBV6-2 or TRBV6-3 and TRBJ2-7, with 11 nucleotides matching TRBD2. The germline gives CDR1 MNHEY, CDR2 SVGEGT. This CDR3 is 17 amino acids long. The CDR3 sequence is CASGYSGLAGSSYEQYF. CDR3 bases: TGTGCCAGCGGTTACTCCGGACTAGCGGGTAGCTCCTACGAGCAGTACTTC.

The genes are TRBV6-2 or TRBV6-3 and TRBJ1-5; possibly TRBD1 for D (6 bases). The V end was cut by 4 bases, the J end by 9 bases, with 37 bases between. The CDR3 extends over 21 amino acids. Germline V gene lookup returns CDR1 MNHEY and CDR2 SVGEGT. As DNA, the CDR3 is TGTGCCAGCAGTTCATATACCAACGTTCGAGCATACGGTGGGGGCAGACGGCCCCAGCATTTT. It translates to CASSSYTNVRAYGGGRRPQHF.

This clonotype has a single count. The V and J genes are TRBV5-1 and TRBJ2-7, with 11 bases matching TRBD2. The length of the CDR3 is 15 residues. The germline CDR1 and CDR2 sequences are SGHRS and YFSETQ. V lost 0 bases to trimming and J lost 7 bases; unmatched junction nucleotides: 6. The CDR3 DNA reads as TGCGCCAGCAGCTTGGAACTAGCGGGAGAGGATGAGCAGTACTTC. Translating it yields CASSLELAGEDEQYF.

This clonotype was seen ten or more times. V usage is TRBV28 and J usage is TRBJ1-2; D is uncertain. CDR3 size: 13 residues. CDR1 and CDR2 from the germline V gene are MDHEN and SYDVKM. The germline V and J ends were trimmed by 3 bases and 11 bases, with 16 bases remaining between them. CDR3 region: CASSFVGVYRYTF. The CDR3 DNA is TGTGCCAGCAGTTTTGTGGGCGTTTATCGATACACCTTC.

This clonotype was recorded a few times. The gene calls are TRBV27 and TRBJ2-5, with a weak D call TRBD1 (5 bases). Per the germline V gene, CDR1 is MNHEY and CDR2 is SMNVEV (reference sequence). V lost 2 bases, J lost 2 bases, and 9 bases lay in between. The CDR3 runs 14 residues. The chain's CDR3 is CASSLRQGQETQYF. The CDR3 nucleotides are TGTGCCAGCAGTTTACGGCAGGGTCAAGAGACCCAGTACTTC.

This clonotype showed up just a few times. This rearrangement joins TRBV6-5 to TRBJ2-7; possibly TRBD1 or TRBD2 for D (6 bases each). The CDR3 has 15 residues. The germline V gene has CDR1 MNHEY and CDR2 SVGAGI. Trimming took 2 bases from V and 3 from J, leaving 14 bases between them. CDR3 sequence reads: CASSYGGPTLYEQYF. CDR3 nucleotide sequence: TGTGCCAGCAGTTACGGGGGGCCGACTCTCTACGAGCAGTACTTC.